The 11 T cell receptor beta chains below all came from one sample that was sequenced in a study of chemoradiotherapy in HPV16-positive cancers. Produced via immunoSEQ multiplex PCR; TCRdb's table is partial and in-frame only. Seen here are just over 6,000 clones, around 70% observed once, and the top ten hold roughly 31%. The source material was tumor tissue, sampled from a patient who underwent chemoradiotherapy. Every receptor here comes from a human donor with HPV-associated anogenital cancer.

This clone was seen only a few times. The rearrangement links TRBV6-6 to TRBJ1-1; no clear D. The V end lost 6 bases, the J end lost 4 bases, and 15 bases lay between the germline ends. The CDR3 runs 14 residues. Germline lookup yields CDR1 MNHNY and CDR2 SVGAGI (reference sequence). The CDR3 nucleotides read TGTGCCAGCAGGGTAGGTGTACGACTCACTGAAGCTTTCTTT. Protein: CASRVGVRLTEAFF.

This clone has more than one count but fewer than ten. This chain links TRBV6-1 with TRBJ1-2; possible D gene TRBD1, 6 bases. CDR3 length: 10 residues. In germline, CDR1 is MNHNS, CDR2 SASEGT. V lost 11 bases and J 5 bases, leaving 9 bases between the germline ends. CDR3 nucleotide sequence: TGTGCCGGAGGACAGTATGGCTACACCTTC. Its protein product is CAGGQYGYTF.

The chain links TRBV28 to TRBJ2-4; the match to TRBD1 covers 7 bases. Trimming removed 7 bases from V and 2 bases from J; junction bases left unmatched: 5. Germline assignment: CDR1 MDHEN and CDR2 SYDVKM. CDR3 length: 14 amino acids. CDR3 bases: TGTGCCAGCAACAAACAGGGGTCCAAAAACATTCAGTACTTC. Residues: CASNKQGSKNIQYF.

In its sample, this clone was seen a few times. V usage is TRBV7-3 and J usage is TRBJ1-2, with TRBD1 matching over 9 bases. With V trimmed by 5 bases and J by 7 bases, 5 bases remained unmatched. Germline values: CDR1 SGHTA, CDR2 FQGTGA. The CDR3 consists of 13 residues. The CDR3 loop is CASSNGTGIGYTF. The CDR3 region has the DNA TGTGCCAGCAGCAACGGGACAGGGATTGGCTACACCTTC.

This chain connects TRBV4-3 to TRBJ2-1, with D maybe TRBD2 (5 bases). Trimming stripped 3 bases from V and 4 bases from J, with 13 bases between. The CDR3 consists of 15 residues. CDR1 is LGHNA and CDR2 is YSLEER in the germline V gene. The CDR3 spells CASSQRERAYNEQFF. For the CDR3, the DNA is TGCGCCAGCAGCCAGAGGGAGAGGGCTTACAATGAGCAGTTCTTC.

The gene calls are TRBV7-9 and TRBJ2-2; TRBD2 matches 11 bases. CDR1 and CDR2 from the germline V gene are SEHNR and FQNEAQ (reference sequence). CDR3 length: 15 residues. After removal of 4 bases from V and 5 bases from J, the junction contained 3 bases not matched to a gene. The chain's CDR3 is CASSSRLAGTGELFF. The CDR3 nucleotides are TGTGCCAGCAGCTCCAGACTAGCGGGGACCGGGGAGCTGTTTTTT. Looking up the rest from reference TRBV7-9 and TRBJ2-2 gives the full variable domain: DTGVSQNPRHKITKRGQNVTFRCDPISEHNRLYWYRQTLGQGPEFLTYFQNEAQLEKSRLLSDRFSAERPKGSFSTLEIQRTEQGDSAMYLCASSSRLAGTGELFFGEGSRLTVL.

The chain combines TRBV2 with TRBJ1-2; 10 positions agree with TRBD1. The CDR3 extends over 15 amino acids. The V segment lost 4 bases and the J segment 8 bases; nucleotides outside the gene matches: 10. Germline V lookup: CDR1 SNHLY, CDR2 FYNNEI. CDR3: CASSATGTGEEGYTF. The CDR3 DNA reads as TGTGCCAGCAGTGCCACCGGGACAGGGGAAGAGGGCTACACCTTC. Full variable domain (outside the CDR3, taken from reference TRBV2 and TRBJ1-2): EPEVTQTPSHQVTQMGQEVILRCVPISNHLYFYWYRQILGQKVEFLVSFYNNEISEKSEIFDDQFSVERPDGSNFTLKIRSTKLEDSAMYFCASSATGTGEEGYTFGSGTRLTVV.

V usage is TRBV20-1 and J usage is TRBJ1-1; D call uncertain. Germline V gives CDR1 DFQATT, CDR2 SNEGSKA (reference sequence). V was trimmed by 3 bases and J by 5 bases, leaving 7 bases between them. The CDR3 covers 11 residues. The DNA of the CDR3 is TGCAGTGCTAGGTGGCGGACTGAAGCTTTCTTT. Encoded protein: CSARWRTEAFF.

In DNA, the CDR3 is TGCGCCAGCAGCCAAGGCCAGGGGAGCGGCACCGGGGAGCTGTTTTTT. Its translation: CASSQGQGSGTGELFF. This chain links TRBV4-1 with TRBJ2-2; D perhaps matches TRBD1 (6 bases). In germline, CDR1 is MGHRA, CDR2 YSYEKL. The V end was cut by 1 base, the J end by 4 bases, with 13 bases between. The CDR3 runs 16 residues.

This clone was detected a few times. The CDR3 sequence: CASSFSLTGEGYTF. CDR3 bases: TGTGCCAGCAGCTTCTCTTTGACAGGGGAAGGCTACACCTTC. The gene calls are TRBV5-8 and TRBJ1-2; 8 bases fit TRBD1. Losses at the gene ends were 2 bases for V and 8 bases for J; bases not matched to a gene: 8. The CDR3 length is 14 residues. In germline, CDR1 is SGHTS, CDR2 YDEGEE.

The chain links TRBV7-2 to TRBJ2-2; D is possibly TRBD1 or TRBD2 (5 bases each). With 5 bases removed from V and 6 bases from J, the gap between germline ends came to 13 bases. This CDR3 is 14 amino acids long. CDR1 is SGHTA, CDR2 FQGNSA, per germline. In DNA, the CDR3 is TGTGCCAGCAGCAAGAATCAGGGAGCCGGGGAGCTGTTTTTT. Translation: CASSKNQGAGELFF.